This TCR beta chain came from a study of T cell responses to AZD1222 COVID-19 vaccine (dated by TCRdb to 2020 to 2023). For context, the study as a whole: TCR sequencing was performed for roughly 240 trial participants, of whom roughly 200 were given two doses of AZD1222 and some 26 were given two doses of MenACWY control vaccine. Trial participants were enrolled by age into 18-55, 56-69 and 70-plus year subgroups, with around 150, 28 and 57 TCR-sequenced participants respectively.

General conclusions and limits of the study: The 56-69-year group was small, and its depth increase did not reach significance, likely because of low power. Most participants were white British and females outnumbered males, and the authors suggested that clonal diversity may have been underestimated. A significant rise in spike-specific TCR breadth and depth was observed after two AZD1222 doses relative to day 0 and relative to MenACWY recipients. Vaccine-associated CD4 TCRs spanned the whole spike protein, with dominant responses in regions 160-218 and 743-854. Nearly half of unique spike-specific TCRs reportedly recognized epitopes outside regions mutated in the B.1.351 and B.1.1.7 variants. Because no day 14 peak-response samples were available, the repertoires could be characterized only after the peak T cell response. Conclusions about previously exposed vaccinees are limited because only six or seven AZD1222 recipients were SARS-CoV-2 seropositive at baseline.

The CDR3 regions of human TCRbeta chains were subjected to immunosequencing. The source study handled its data this way. Repertoire TCRs were checked for matches against a reference library of SARS-CoV-2-specific TCRs that had been generated using the MIRA antigen-specificity platform. Breadth was defined as the fraction of unique TCRs that were SARS-CoV-2-associated, and depth was defined as the fraction of total T cells that were SARS-CoV-2-associated. Each spike-specific TCR was assigned to its reactive spike region and to a CD4 or CD8 class using the MIRA data. Log10-transformed breadth and depth values were compared by one-way ANOVA with Sidak's multiple comparisons tests. TCRdb retrieved this table from immuneACCESS and kept in-frame rearrangements only. Not all clones are present; in checked studies, unresolved V genes account for under half, and no reason is known for the remainder. V and J calls and clone size are copied from that table; D and trimming were computed from the DNA. The table for this sample lists 130,000 to 150,000 clones; roughly nine tenths of them were counted only once. The top ten constitute 3.8% of the sample.

V is clipped by 2 bases and J by 2 bases, and the sequence between their germline boundaries is 10 bases long. Sequences MNHEY (CDR1) and SVGEGT (CDR2) are obtained from the germline V gene. From its cysteine to its phenylalanine, the CDR3 spans 15 amino acids. The retained sequence is limited to the CDR3, 45 bases, with the frame set at the first base. Interpreted using the paper, the time point label stands for: about 28 days (+/-7) after the second vaccine dose. AZD1222 recipients with second doses at about 4 weeks or about 12 weeks were pooled, because spike-specific TCR depth and breadth did not differ between schedules. Samples from vaccinated people were obtained from the UK trials COV001 and COV002, which included a single-blind randomized controlled phase 2/3 trial of AZD1222 (ChAdOx1 nCoV-19) in healthy adults. For TCRbeta chain sequencing, PBMC samples from trial participants were taken at day 0 and at day 28 after the second dose.

This clone appeared a single time. What this receptor recognizes is not known. No base quality values were provided; no much bigger clone lies one nucleotide off. The source of this sequence is an adult who received the AZD1222 COVID-19 vaccine. Here the chain combines TRBV6-2 or TRBV6-3 and TRBJ2-1; no D gene call is confident. The sequencing used peripheral blood, collected 28 days after the second AZD1222 dose. The CDR3 region has the sequence CASSYAPVTYNEQFF. Here is the DNA: TGTGCCAGCAGTTACGCCCCCGTCACCTACAATGAGCAGTTCTTC.